This TCR beta chain derives from a study of control samples from healthy donors and cancer patients (dated by TCRdb to the early 2020s). Receptor amplification or capture employed the immunoSEQ multiplex PCR assay. The table comes from immuneACCESS by way of TCRdb, which keeps in-frame sequences with V and J called. Part of the clones is missing from these tables; in studies checked, under half for an unresolved V gene and the rest for unknown reasons. Counted in this sample were over 120,000 clones; about 93% of them appeared once. The ten largest make up approximately 15% of the sample. A remark on this clone: Its antigen is still unknown. No much larger clone exists at a distance of one base, and base qualities are not known. This sample includes further DNA sequences coding for the same CDR3.

The clonotype comes from a man in his 60s with colorectal cancer. Sequencing was performed on PBMCs.

The CDR3 in this case is CASSYSNEQFF. The DNA sequence is as follows: TGTGCCAGCAGTTACTCGAACGAGCAGTTCTTC. The rearrangement combines TRBV6-5 with TRBJ2-1; the D gene identity is not certain. The CDR3 has 11 amino acids, counting the end cysteine and phenylalanine. The CDR3 DNA has 33 bases and is translated from base 1. CDR1 and CDR2 are drawn from the germline V gene: MNHEY, SVGAGI. V and J are truncated by 0 bases and 10 bases respectively, leaving an intervening sequence of 4 bases.